Listed here is a single T cell receptor beta chain. The antigen remains undetermined. Trimming removed 6 bases from V and 5 bases from J; junction bases left unmatched: 10. The germline V gene encodes CDR1 MNHEY and CDR2 SVGAGI. The CDR3 contains 15 residues. The record originates from a study of T-cell memory formation after mild COVID-19. Whole-study context: TCR clusters were largely donor specific.

General study results and limits: Clones that got smaller from day 15 to 85 had even CD4/CD8, while clones growing later tipped toward CD4+.

Via MiXCR, TCRdb re-called the 5' RACE reads, giving one row per CDR3 protein. The sample yields around 200,000 distinct CDR3 sequences, 9.5% seen once. This clonotype originated in a young man who had mild COVID-19 (a few samples of this study predate the infection). Cell type and time point are not known. The rearrangement uses TRBV6-5 and TRBJ2-7; the match to TRBD1 covers 10 bases. Sequenced input: PBMCs or a T cell subset sorted from them (not recorded which). Here the CDR3 DNA reads TGTGCCAGCAGCCCCGGGGGACAGGGGCGGAACGAGCAGTACTTC. Its translation is CASSPGGQGRNEQYF.